This T cell receptor (beta chain) was recorded in a study of T cells in Graves' hyperthyroidism and ophthalmopathy. This clonotype has a count of ten or more. Antigen: not known. Study-wide results and caveats: A model using 13 V-J features told ophthalmopathy apart from stable hyperthyroidism. The model identified upcoming ophthalmopathy a median approximately 6.5 months ahead of onset.

Trimming took off 7 bases at V and 6 bases at J, with 21 bases between the two ends. The CDR3 covers 15 residues. CDR1 is MDHEN, CDR2 SYDVKM, per germline. TCR beta CDR3 sequences were amplified from RNA transcripts. Researchers ran a first-round RT-PCR on the TCR CDR3 using the HTBI primer set. TCRdb reprocessed the multiplex PCR reads with MiXCR, giving one entry per CDR3 protein. The repertoire holds around 500,000 distinct CDR3 sequences, approximately 23% seen once, with under 55% in the top ten. Ophthalmopathy patients all had a Clinical Activity Score of at least 3, a NOSPECS grade of at least 4 and disease under 3 months old. Exclusion criteria comprised uncontrolled infection, other autoimmune disease, pregnancy or lactation.

This chain joins TRBV28 and TRBJ1-2; TRBD1 might be the D (6 bases). This receptor was taken from a woman in her 70s with Graves' ophthalmopathy. Sequencing used blood. The CDR3 DNA follows: TGTGCCAGCATCTCTACCGGGGGCTTACTCCATGGCTACACCTTC. It yields the protein CASISTGGLLHGYTF.